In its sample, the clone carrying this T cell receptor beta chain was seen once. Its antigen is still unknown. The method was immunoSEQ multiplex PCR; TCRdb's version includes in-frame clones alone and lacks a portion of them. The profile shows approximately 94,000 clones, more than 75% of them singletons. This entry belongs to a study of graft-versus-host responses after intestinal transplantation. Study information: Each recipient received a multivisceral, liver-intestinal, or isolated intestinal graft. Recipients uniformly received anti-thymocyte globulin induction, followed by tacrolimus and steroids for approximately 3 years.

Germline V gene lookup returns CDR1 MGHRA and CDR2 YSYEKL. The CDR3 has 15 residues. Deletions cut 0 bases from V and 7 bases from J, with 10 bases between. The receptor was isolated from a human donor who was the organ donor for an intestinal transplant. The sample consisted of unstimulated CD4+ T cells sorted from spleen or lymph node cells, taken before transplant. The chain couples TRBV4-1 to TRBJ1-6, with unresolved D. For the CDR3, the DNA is TGCGCCAGCAGCCAAGAGTTCAGTATCAATTCACCCCTCCACTTT. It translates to CASSQEFSINSPLHF.